These 29 T cell receptor beta chains came from one sample sequenced in a study of blood T cell repertoires in COVID-19 (dated by TCRdb to the early 2020s). Preparation of the library involved the immunoSEQ multiplex PCR assay. Held by TCRdb, this immuneACCESS table contains in-frame sequences only and omits some clones. Under half of the omission traces to an unresolved V gene where checked; the cause of the rest is unknown. The sample table contains some 190,000 clones; only one count was recorded for roughly 88% of them. Around 5.7% of the sample goes to the ten largest clones. The source material was PBMCs or T cells enriched from blood (not recorded which). Every receptor here comes from a man aged 40-49 years with acute COVID-19.

The V gene is TRBV6-2 or TRBV6-3, the J gene TRBJ2-7; possibly TRBD2 for D (6 bases). CDR1 and CDR2 (germline): MNHEY, SVGEGT. CDR3 length: 16 amino acids. The ends were cut back, 2 bases at V and 1 base at J, with 15 bases in the middle. The DNA of the CDR3 is TGTGCCAGCAGTTACAGACCGGGACTGGATTCCTACGAGCAGTACTTC. It codes for CASSYRPGLDSYEQYF.

The chain links TRBV19 to TRBJ2-7; D is possibly TRBD2 (5 bases). The V and J ends lost 3 bases and 0 bases respectively, with 6 bases between them. The CDR3 spans 13 residues. Germline assignment: CDR1 LNHDA and CDR2 SQIVND (reference sequence). CDR3 DNA: TGTGCCAGTAGTATTGAGGGCTCCTACGAGCAGTACTTC. Its protein is CASSIEGSYEQYF.

The chain links TRBV7-8 to TRBJ1-2; TRBD1 matches at 8 bases. CDR1 is SGHVS, CDR2 FQNEAQ, per germline. The CDR3 runs 15 residues. Trimming cost V 5 bases and J 8 bases; bases outside gene matches: 13. CDR3 amino acids: CASSTRTGPTRGYTF. DNA for the CDR3: TGTGCCAGCAGCACTCGGACAGGGCCGACGAGAGGCTACACCTTC.

CDR3 sequence reads: CASSYGASYEQYF. Here the CDR3 DNA reads TGTGCCAGCAGTTACGGAGCATCCTACGAGCAGTACTTC. The rearrangement uses TRBV6-5 and TRBJ2-7; the D is unclear. This CDR3 contains 13 residues. V was clipped by 2 bases and J by 1 base, with 6 bases between them. Germline CDR1 and CDR2: MNHEY and SVGAGI.

The J gene is TRBJ2-1, the V gene TRBV5-1; tentative D call: TRBD2 (5 bases). CDR3 length: 18 amino acids. Between the trimmed V and J ends, which lost 0 bases and 6 bases, there was a span of 22 bases. Looked up from germline, CDR1 is SGHRS and CDR2 is YFSETQ. DNA for the CDR3: TGCGCCAGCAGCTTGGGGTATTCGAGCGGTCGAACCACCAATGAGCAGTTCTTC. This encodes CASSLGYSSGRTTNEQFF.

The V and J genes are TRBV7-2 and TRBJ1-1; TRBD1 matches 7 bases. Trimming cost V 4 bases and J 0 bases; bases outside gene matches: 2. This CDR3 has 14 amino acids. Germline assignment: CDR1 SGHTA and CDR2 FQGNSA. DNA for the CDR3: TGTGCCAGCAGCTACCAGGGGGTGAACACTGAAGCTTTCTTT. Protein sequence: CASSYQGVNTEAFF.

This chain connects TRBV7-7 to TRBJ2-2; 8 nucleotides align to TRBD2. J gave up 6 bases and V 1 base, and 10 bases lay outside the gene matches. This CDR3 is 17 amino acids long. CDR1 and CDR2 (germline): SSHAT, FNYEAQ (reference sequence). This CDR3 reads CASSLDLFSGGAGELFF. DNA for the CDR3: TGTGCCAGCAGCTTAGACCTCTTTTCGGGAGGGGCCGGGGAGCTGTTTTTT. Filled out from reference TRBV7-7 and TRBJ2-2, the complete variable domain reads GAGVSQSPRYKVTKRGQDVTLRCDPISSHATLYWYQQALGQGPEFLTYFNYEAQPDKSGLPSDRFSAERPEGSISTLTIQRTEQRDSAMYRCASSLDLFSGGAGELFFGEGSRLTVL.

CDR3 sequence (DNA): TGTGCCAGCAGTGAGGGAACCTCCGGGACTAGCTGGAATGAGCAGTTCTTC. It is translated as CASSEGTSGTSWNEQFF. V and J are TRBV9 and TRBJ2-1; 9 bases fit TRBD2. Trimming at V came to 5 bases and at J to 7 bases, leaving 16 bases not matched to a gene. The CDR3 is 17 amino acids. Germline lookup yields CDR1 SGDLS and CDR2 YYNGEE.

The chain has TRBV7-6 and TRBJ2-5, with unresolved D. The ends were cut back, 1 base at V and 1 base at J, with 10 bases in the middle. Germline loops: CDR1 SGHVS, CDR2 FNYEAQ. This CDR3 is 15 amino acids long. CDR3 sequence (DNA): TGTGCCAGCAGCTTAGGGGCAAAAACCCAAGAGACCCAGTACTTC. As protein: CASSLGAKTQETQYF.

The chain couples TRBV6-5 to TRBJ1-5, with D unclear. Germline CDR1 is MNHEY and CDR2 is SVGAGI. V dropped 5 bases and J dropped 3 bases, with 11 bases sitting between them. The CDR3 covers 14 residues. CDR3 sequence reads: CASSPSGFNQPQHF. The CDR3 DNA is TGTGCCAGCAGTCCATCGGGATTCAATCAGCCCCAGCATTTT.

This clone appeared many times. The chain uses TRBV18 and TRBJ1-2; a weak D match, TRBD1 (5 bases). The CDR3 extends over 15 amino acids. V gave up 4 bases and J gave up 3 bases, with 15 bases separating them. CDR1 is KGHSH and CDR2 is LQKENI in the germline V gene. The CDR3 spells CASSLRTRGDYGYTF. Here the CDR3 DNA reads TGTGCCAGCTCACTTCGGACCCGGGGGGACTATGGCTACACCTTC.

The chain joins TRBV2 to TRBJ2-7; 13 nucleotides align to TRBD2. Trimming at V came to 6 bases and at J to 3 bases, leaving 8 bases not matched to a gene. Germline values: CDR1 SNHLY, CDR2 FYNNEI. The CDR3 covers 16 residues. The DNA of the CDR3 is TGTGCCAGCAGCGCCCCCGGACTAGCGGGAGTCTACGAGCAGTACTTC. It codes for CASSAPGLAGVYEQYF.

The CDR3 coding sequence is TGTGCCAGCAGTCCAAAGACTAGCGGGAGGCCCTACGAGCAGTACTTC. Amino acids: CASSPKTSGRPYEQYF. The chain recombines TRBV25-1 with TRBJ2-7, with TRBD2 matching over 13 bases. Germline trimming cut 5 bases from V and 2 bases from J; bases unmatched to any gene: 6. Looked up from germline, CDR1 is MGHDK and CDR2 is SYGVNS. This CDR3 has 16 amino acids.

In its sample, this clone was seen once. The chain combines TRBV7-2 with TRBJ2-2; 10 bases match TRBD2. The CDR3 consists of 15 residues. V lost 7 bases, J lost 7 bases, and 9 bases stayed unmatched. Germline CDR1 and CDR2: SGHTA and FQGNSA. This CDR3 is CASNPSGSGSGELFF. The CDR3, as DNA: TGTGCCAGCAACCCTAGCGGGAGTGGTAGCGGGGAGCTGTTTTTT.

The chain recombines TRBV6-6 with TRBJ1-3; 8 bases match TRBD1. The CDR3 is made up of 15 amino acids. J gave up 8 bases and V 5 bases, and 11 bases lay outside the gene matches. Germline V gene data show CDR1 as MNHNY and CDR2 as SVGAGI (reference sequence). CDR3 in amino acids: CASSENTGGVDTIYF. CDR3 sequence (DNA): TGTGCCAGCAGTGAGAACACAGGGGGAGTAGACACCATATATTTT.

This clone came up once. The chain couples TRBV4-2 to TRBJ1-2, with 7 bases aligning to TRBD1. In germline, CDR1 is LGHNA, CDR2 YNFKEQ. The CDR3 covers 14 residues. V lost 3 bases, J lost 4 bases, and 5 bases stayed unmatched. DNA of the CDR3: TGTGCCAGCAGCCAGGGACGACAGGGCTATGGCTACACCTTC. Protein product: CASSQGRQGYGYTF.

The chain uses TRBV5-1 and TRBJ2-5, with 7 positions matching TRBD2. Germline V gives CDR1 SGHRS, CDR2 YFSETQ. V shed 0 bases, J shed 3 bases, and the junction held 2 bases outside the gene matches. The CDR3 has 14 residues. This CDR3 reads CASSLALAEETQYF. CDR3 in DNA: TGCGCCAGCAGCTTGGCTCTAGCGGAAGAGACCCAGTACTTC.

This clone was observed a single time. The chain joins TRBV5-5 to TRBJ2-2, with a weak D call TRBD2 (6 bases). Germline assignment: CDR1 SGHKS and CDR2 YYEKEE (reference sequence). The CDR3 has 15 amino acids. With 0 bases removed from V and 2 bases from J, the gap between germline ends came to 8 bases. The CDR3 DNA is TGTGCCAGCAGCTTGGCTGGGACTAACACCGGGGAGCTGTTTTTT. Its translation: CASSLAGTNTGELFF.

The chain links TRBV28 to TRBJ1-4; 7 bases align to TRBD1. The CDR3 totals 14 residues. Looked up from germline, CDR1 is MDHEN and CDR2 is SYDVKM. After removal of 8 bases from V and 7 bases from J, the junction contained 10 bases not matched to a gene. The CDR3 coding sequence is TGTGCCAGCGGATCGACAGGGCTGGGTGAAAAACTGTTTTTT. Translation gives CASGSTGLGEKLFF.

The rearrangement uses TRBV11-2 and TRBJ1-2; a possible D gene is TRBD1 (5 bases). Germline loops: CDR1 SGHAT, CDR2 FQNNGV. Trimming shortened V by 5 bases and J by 7 bases, and 17 bases separated the two germline ends. There are 14 residues in the CDR3. The CDR3 sequence: CASSPGLAGFGYTF. The CDR3 DNA sequence: TGTGCCAGCAGCCCGGGACTAGCGGGATTTGGCTACACCTTC.

The chain carries TRBV11-3 and TRBJ2-3, with 10 bases fitting TRBD1. The CDR3 covers 16 residues. Trimming cost V 5 bases and J 2 bases; bases outside gene matches: 7. Germline V lookup: CDR1 SGHNT, CDR2 YENEEA. DNA of the CDR3: TGTGCCAGCAGCGCCCGGGACAGGGGAATCACAGATACGCAGTATTTT. Translation: CASSARDRGITDTQYF. The variable domain in full, with the rest retrieved from reference TRBV11-3 and TRBJ2-3, is EAGVVQSPRYKIIEKKQPVAFWCNPISGHNTLYWYLQNLGQGPELLIRYENEEAVDDSQLPKDRFSAERLKGVDSTLKIQPAELGDSAVYLCASSARDRGITDTQYFGPGTRLTVL.

This sequence joins TRBV7-2 and TRBJ2-7, with 7 bases lining up with TRBD1. Germline V lookup: CDR1 SGHTA, CDR2 FQGNSA. The CDR3 loop spans 14 amino acids. Trimming removed 1 base from V and 2 bases from J; junction bases left unmatched: 2. CDR3 sequence: CASSLGQGTYEQYF. Here the CDR3 DNA reads TGTGCCAGCAGCTTAGGACAGGGCACCTACGAGCAGTACTTC.

This chain uses TRBV5-1 with TRBJ2-5, with D possibly being TRBD1 (6 bases). Germline values: CDR1 SGHRS, CDR2 YFSETQ. The CDR3 sequence is 15 residues long. Trimming cost V 4 bases and J 1 base, with 14 bases left between them. The CDR3 DNA is TGCGCCAGCAGCCCTGGGGGCCAGAGCCAAGAGACCCAGTACTTC. This gives the protein CASSPGGQSQETQYF.

A few counts support this clone. This chain connects TRBV19 to TRBJ2-7; D possibly corresponds to TRBD1 (6 bases). CDR3 size: 16 residues. Germline CDR1 reads LNHDA; CDR2 reads SQIVND (reference sequence). V dropped 0 bases and J dropped 0 bases, with 12 bases sitting between them. CDR3 coding DNA: TGTGCCAGTAGTATAGATTTACAGGGCCGCTCCTACGAGCAGTACTTC. As protein: CASSIDLQGRSYEQYF.

The chain has TRBV27 and TRBJ2-2; D is perhaps TRBD1 (6 bases). Germline assignment: CDR1 MNHEY and CDR2 SMNVEV (reference sequence). The V and J ends lost 4 bases and 0 bases respectively, with 9 bases between them. CDR3 size: 15 residues. Written as DNA, the CDR3 is TGTGCCAGCAGTTCGGGGACAACGAACACCGGGGAGCTGTTTTTT. Its translation is CASSSGTTNTGELFF.

The chain carries TRBV10-2 and TRBJ2-7, with TRBD1 as a possible D gene (6 bases). CDR1 and CDR2 from the germline V gene are WSHSY and SAAADI. With 10 bases removed from V and 3 bases from J, the gap between germline ends came to 16 bases. This CDR3 contains 13 residues. CDR3 sequence: CATVTGRLYEQYF. The CDR3 DNA reads TGCGCCACCGTAACAGGGCGGCTCTACGAGCAGTACTTC.

The gene calls are TRBV27 and TRBJ1-3; a weak D match, TRBD1 (5 bases). The germline V and J ends were trimmed by 5 bases and 6 bases, with 17 bases remaining between them. Germline-derived CDR1 and CDR2 are MNHEY and SMNVEV (reference sequence). The CDR3 is 15 residues long. CDR3 sequence (DNA): TGTGCCAGCAGTGGGGCTCCAGGACGGCCAAACACCATATATTTT. Protein sequence: CASSGAPGRPNTIYF.

The rearrangement joins TRBV9 to TRBJ1-4; unclear D gene. V was shortened by 4 bases and J by 8 bases, with 12 bases between the two germline ends. The CDR3 runs to 13 residues. CDR1 is SGDLS and CDR2 is YYNGEE in the germline V gene. This chain's CDR3 is CASSIDTREKLFF. The CDR3 region has the DNA TGTGCCAGCAGCATCGACACTAGGGAAAAACTGTTTTTT.

This chain uses TRBV6-5 with TRBJ2-7; 7 bases line up with TRBD1. V shed 6 bases, J shed 1 base, and the junction held 9 bases outside the gene matches. CDR3 length: 15 amino acids. Germline V gene data show CDR1 as MNHEY and CDR2 as SVGAGI. The CDR3 loop reads CASRPLETGSYEQYF. CDR3 nucleotides: TGTGCCAGCAGACCCCTGGAGACAGGGTCCTACGAGCAGTACTTC.